The rows below give T cell receptor beta chains drawn from one sample of a study of persistence of HIV-infected CD4 T cells. Their specific antigens are unknown. TCRdb's copy holds only in-frame clones and misses some; the assay was immunoSEQ multiplex PCR. The table records some 58,000 clones, roughly 75% of them present only once. Sequencing was performed on CD4+ T cells sorted from PBMCs after 18-hour stimulation, taken from a patient who received antiretroviral therapy. All receptors come from an adult man with HIV who was CMV-seropositive. CDR3s include the opening cysteine and the closing phenylalanine or tryptophan. The order of the fields is J gene, clone size, D gene, V gene, CDR3 length, CDR3 protein, CDR3 DNA. D genes are given only for firm matches. For some rows the clone size is stated as once, few or many, or as a class when expanded; others skip it.

>TRBJ2-1|few|-|TRBV3-1/TRBV3-2|14
CASSPGSRGNEQFF
TGTGCCAGCAGCCCCGGGTCCAGGGGTAATGAGCAGTTCTTC
>TRBJ1-5|-|-|TRBV27|15
CASSILWHRNQPQHF
TGTGCCAGCAGTATCCTCTGGCACAGGAATCAGCCCCAGCATTTT
>TRBJ2-3|-|TRBD1|TRBV18|17
CASSTRRTGGSEDTQYF
TGTGCCAGCTCAACCAGAAGGACAGGGGGCTCAGAAGATACGCAGTATTTT
>TRBJ1-1|-|TRBD1|TRBV18|15
CASSSMGQVNTEAFF
TGTGCCAGCTCATCGATGGGACAGGTGAACACTGAAGCTTTCTTT
>TRBJ2-7|-|TRBD1|TRBV5-1|13
CASSPDRGREQYF
TGCGCCAGCAGCCCGGACAGGGGGCGCGAGCAGTACTTC
>TRBJ2-7|-|TRBD1|TRBV6-6|14
CASSSQTGGYEQYF
TGTGCCAGCAGTTCCCAGACAGGGGGCTACGAGCAGTACTTC
>TRBJ2-7|-|TRBD1|TRBV6-6|15
CASSSGGTGTGEQYF
TGTGCCAGCAGTTCCGGTGGGACAGGGACAGGGGAGCAGTACTTC
>TRBJ1-1|-|TRBD1|TRBV5-8|15
CASSQTGAVNTEAFF
TGTGCCAGCAGCCAGACAGGGGCCGTGAACACTGAAGCTTTCTTT
>TRBJ1-2|-|-|TRBV2|13
CASSERVAYGYTF
TGTGCCAGCAGTGAGAGGGTTGCCTATGGCTACACCTTC
>TRBJ1-2|-|TRBD1|TRBV6-5|14
CASSLGQGNYGYTF
TGTGCCAGCAGTTTAGGACAGGGGAACTATGGCTACACCTTC
>TRBJ1-2|-|TRBD1|TRBV27|16
CASSSNKVIGGDGYTF
TGTGCCAGCAGTTCGAACAAGGTAATAGGGGGCGACGGCTACACCTTC
>TRBJ2-7|-|TRBD2|TRBV3-1/TRBV3-2|17
CASSQVLAGGSSYEQYF
TGTGCCAGCAGCCAAGTCCTAGCGGGGGGGAGCTCCTACGAGCAGTACTTC
>TRBJ1-5|-|-|TRBV5-6|14
CASSFSQGNQPQHF
TGTGCCAGCAGCTTCTCCCAGGGCAATCAGCCCCAGCATTTT
>TRBJ2-7|-|-|TRBV20-1|11
CSARYVYEQYF
TGCAGTGCTAGATATGTCTACGAGCAGTACTTC
>TRBJ2-1|-|TRBD2|TRBV3-1/TRBV3-2|15
CASSLGSGGVHEQFF
TGTGCCAGCAGCCTTGGGAGCGGGGGGGTCCATGAGCAGTTCTTC
>TRBJ1-1|-|-|TRBV6-1|13
CASSTPRDTEAFF
TGTGCCAGCAGTACGCCTCGGGACACTGAAGCTTTCTTT
>TRBJ2-1|-|-|TRBV2|15
CASREERAATYKQFF
TGTGCCAGCAGGGAGGAGCGGGCGGCGACGTATAAGCAGTTCTTC
>TRBJ2-2|-|TRBD1|TRBV5-1|16
CASSPPGTGSTGELFF
TGCGCCAGCAGCCCCCCTGGGACAGGGAGCACCGGGGAGCTGTTTTTT
>TRBJ1-4|-|-|TRBV2|15
CASSEQTATNEKLFF
TGTGCCAGCAGTGAACAGACAGCAACTAATGAAAAACTGTTTTTT
>TRBJ1-1|-|TRBD1|TRBV18|15
CASSPSGTGNTEAFF
TGTGCCAGCTCACCTTCCGGGACAGGGAACACTGAAGCTTTCTTT
>TRBJ1-2|-|-|TRBV7-9|12
CASSLDWAGYTF
TGTGCCAGCAGCTTAGACTGGGCCGGCTACACCTTC
>TRBJ1-6|once|TRBD1|TRBV28|14
CASSLQGGNSPLHF
TGTGCCAGCAGCCTACAGGGGGGCAATTCACCCCTCCACTTT
>TRBJ2-1|few|-|TRBV4-2|16
CASSQDLGTRDNEQFF
TGTGCCAGCAGCCAAGACCTCGGGACTCGGGACAATGAGCAGTTCTTC
>TRBJ1-3|-|-|TRBV6-1|16
CASSERMASSGNTIYF
TGTGCCAGCAGTGAAAGAATGGCCTCCTCTGGAAACACCATATATTTT
>TRBJ1-4|few|-|TRBV27|16
CASSLGWGPGEEKLFF
TGTGCCAGCAGTTTAGGCTGGGGGCCTGGAGAGGAAAAACTGTTTTTT
>TRBJ1-4|-|TRBD1|TRBV28|15
CASSALGQGNEKLFF
TGTGCCAGCAGCGCGCTCGGACAGGGGAACGAAAAACTGTTTTTT
>TRBJ1-2|few|TRBD1|TRBV28|13
CASSSHRGYGYTF
TGTGCCAGCAGTTCCCACAGGGGCTATGGCTACACCTTC
>TRBJ2-7|-|-|TRBV7-2|14
CASSLNRPFHEQYF
TGTGCCAGCAGCTTAAACAGGCCATTCCACGAGCAGTACTTC
>TRBJ2-3|-|TRBD1|TRBV4-1|17
CASSLQDRGPSTDTQYF
TGCGCCAGCAGCCTACAGGACAGGGGCCCTAGCACAGATACGCAGTATTTT
>TRBJ1-5|-|TRBD1|TRBV19|18
CASSRKGTGASTGQPQHF
TGTGCCAGTAGTAGGAAGGGGACAGGGGCCTCCACGGGGCAGCCCCAGCATTTT
>TRBJ1-3|-|-|TRBV7-9|14
CASSLGNRGNTIYF
TGTGCCAGCAGCTTAGGAAACCGGGGAAACACCATATATTTT
>TRBJ2-7|-|TRBD1|TRBV5-4|15
CASSLGGQEFHEQYF
TGTGCCAGCAGCTTGGGAGGACAGGAATTCCACGAGCAGTACTTC
>TRBJ2-1|-|-|TRBV14|14
CASSLAEFYNEQFF
TGTGCCAGCAGCCTAGCAGAGTTCTACAATGAGCAGTTCTTC
>TRBJ2-2|many|-|TRBV2|14
CASSPRDSTGELFF
TGTGCCAGCAGTCCCAGGGATAGCACCGGGGAGCTGTTTTTT
>TRBJ1-2|-|-|TRBV6-1|16
CASSEEPLGRSYGYTF
TGTGCCAGCAGTGAAGAACCTTTAGGGAGAAGCTATGGCTACACCTTC
>TRBJ2-3|-|-|TRBV12-3/TRBV12-4|13
CASSFDGADTQYF
TGTGCCAGCAGTTTTGACGGAGCAGATACGCAGTATTTT
>TRBJ2-7|-|-|TRBV6-5|13
CASGNLGPYEQYF
TGTGCCAGCGGTAACTTGGGCCCCTACGAGCAGTACTTC
>TRBJ2-3|-|TRBD2|TRBV28|15
CASDDGGAGMDTQYF
TGTGCCAGCGACGACGGGGGGGCTGGAATGGATACGCAGTATTTT
>TRBJ1-2|-|-|TRBV5-1|13
CASSLGQNYGYTF
TGCGCCAGCAGCTTGGGACAGAACTATGGCTACACCTTC
>TRBJ1-1|-|-|TRBV5-1|13
CASSSPGNTEAFF
TGCGCCAGCAGCTCCCCAGGAAACACTGAAGCTTTCTTT
>TRBJ1-2|few|-|TRBV5-1|14
CASSASRGEDGYTF
TGCGCCAGCAGCGCCTCGCGGGGGGAGGATGGCTACACCTTC
>TRBJ1-4|-|-|TRBV27|14
CASSSGMKGEKLFF
TGTGCCAGCAGCTCAGGGATGAAGGGTGAAAAACTGTTTTTT
>TRBJ1-2|-|-|TRBV7-9|13
CASSLQTDIGYTF
TGTGCCAGCAGCCTCCAGACAGATATTGGCTACACCTTC
>TRBJ1-2|-|-|TRBV18|16
CASSPPETALNYGYTF
TGTGCCAGCTCACCACCGGAGACAGCGCTCAACTATGGCTACACCTTC
>TRBJ1-2|-|TRBD1|TRBV7-3|16
CASSLMGPGTGVGYTF
TGTGCCAGCAGCTTAATGGGCCCCGGGACAGGGGTTGGCTACACCTTC
>TRBJ2-6|-|-|TRBV19|16
CASSIFPVSGANVLTF
TGTGCCAGTAGTATATTTCCGGTTTCTGGGGCCAACGTCCTGACTTTC
>TRBJ1-2|-|-|TRBV28|14
CASSPPRESYGYTF
TGTGCCAGCAGTCCCCCCAGGGAGAGCTATGGCTACACCTTC
>TRBJ2-1|few|TRBD2|TRBV7-3|15
CASSFPGAGVNEQFF
TGTGCCAGCAGCTTCCCCGGGGCGGGGGTCAATGAGCAGTTCTTC
>TRBJ1-2|once|-|TRBV28|13
CASSLVGDYGYTF
TGTGCCAGCAGTTTGGTCGGGGACTATGGCTACACCTTC
>TRBJ1-4|-|-|TRBV6-5|14
CASSQGRGNEKLFF
TGTGCCAGCAGCCAGGGGAGGGGGAATGAAAAACTGTTTTTT
>TRBJ2-3|once|-|TRBV9|15
CASSVRDMRTDTQYF
TGTGCCAGCAGCGTAAGGGATATGAGGACAGATACGCAGTATTTT
>TRBJ2-7|-|-|TRBV23-1|16
CASSQFTADSSYEQYF
TGCGCCAGCAGTCAATTCACAGCGGATAGCTCCTACGAGCAGTACTTC